Following are 9 T cell receptor beta chains from one sample sequenced in a study of cytomegalovirus exposure and HLA in healthy donors. PCR primers comprised 60 Vbeta and 13 Jbeta primers. Produced via immunoSEQ multiplex PCR; TCRdb's table is partial and in-frame only. The sample records around 67,000 clones, about 70% being singletons. The material sequenced was PBMCs. These receptors all come from a woman aged 25 to 39 in good health and CMV-seronegative.

The V gene is TRBV9, the J gene TRBJ1-2; 11 nucleotides match TRBD1. Germline assignment: CDR1 SGDLS and CDR2 YYNGEE. The CDR3 spans 17 residues. V was clipped by 4 bases and J by 3 bases; unmatched bases: 11. CDR3 amino acids: CASSQRSGTGGYYGYTF. DNA of the CDR3: TGTGCCAGCAGCCAGAGATCCGGGACAGGGGGTTACTATGGCTACACCTTC.

The chain joins TRBV29-1 to TRBJ2-7; 7 positions match TRBD2. The CDR3 is 12 residues long. With V trimmed by 6 bases and J by 4 bases, 6 bases remained unmatched. Germline V lookup: CDR1 SQVTM, CDR2 ANQGSEA. The CDR3 coding sequence is TGCAGCGTAAAAAGCGGGGCATACGAGCAGTACTTC. Translating it yields CSVKSGAYEQYF.

V and J are TRBV11-3 and TRBJ1-6; TRBD1 matches 7 bases. This CDR3 comprises 14 residues. CDR1 is SGHNT, CDR2 YENEEA, per germline. V gave up 6 bases and J gave up 7 bases; unmatched junction bases: 6. CDR3 sequence reads: CASRSGTVNSPLHF. CDR3 nucleotides: TGTGCCAGCAGGAGTGGGACAGTCAATTCACCCCTCCACTTT.

The gene calls are TRBV4-2 and TRBJ2-3, with 9 bases matching TRBD2. The CDR3 runs to 17 residues. V gave up 1 base and J gave up 5 bases; unmatched junction bases: 10. The germline CDR1 and CDR2 sequences are LGHNA and YNFKEQ. CDR3 nucleotide sequence: TGTGCCAGCAGCCAAGGATCCGCGGGGGGGCGGGAAGATACGCAGTATTTT. It translates to CASSQGSAGGREDTQYF.

The chain uses TRBV5-1 and TRBJ1-3; 10 bases match TRBD1. Germline CDR1 and CDR2: SGHRS and YFSETQ. V gave up 4 bases and J gave up 3 bases; unmatched junction bases: 1. The CDR3 has 14 amino acids. This CDR3 reads CASSDRGLGNTIYF. Here the CDR3 DNA reads TGCGCCAGCAGCGACAGGGGGCTTGGAAACACCATATATTTT. The full variable domain, with the rest looked up from reference TRBV5-1 and TRBJ1-3, is KAGVTQTPRYLIKTRGQQVTLSCSPISGHRSVSWYQQTPGQGLQFLFEYFSETQRNKGNFPGRFSGRQFSNSRSEMNVSTLELGDSALYLCASSDRGLGNTIYFGEGSWLTVV.

The rearrangement links TRBV15 to TRBJ1-6; 7 bases are shared with TRBD1. Trimming took 5 bases from V and 7 from J; bases not matched to a gene: 11. This CDR3 spans 16 amino acids. The germline CDR1 and CDR2 sequences are LNHNV and YYDKDF (reference sequence). This chain's CDR3 is CATSPYPGQNNSPLHF. The DNA for the CDR3 is TGTGCCACCAGCCCATACCCGGGACAGAACAATTCACCCCTCCACTTT.

The rearrangement links TRBV6-6 to TRBJ2-5; D may be TRBD1 (6 bases). The CDR3 contains 14 residues. Trimming took off 5 bases at V and 5 bases at J, with 15 bases between the two ends. Germline CDR1 MNHNY, CDR2 SVGAGI (reference sequence). The CDR3 bases are TGTGCCAGCAGTGAGACAGGTCAGGGGGAGACCCAGTACTTC. This sequence encodes CASSETGQGETQYF.

The rearrangement uses TRBV7-5 and TRBJ2-1; the D call of TRBD2 is as the table states it, not checked on the DNA. TRBV7-5 is flagged as a pseudogene. The CDR3 consists of 16 residues. CDR3 in DNA: TGTGCCAGAAGCTGGAGGTTGCTGCACCCCTACAATGAGCAGTTCTTC. This gives the protein CARSWRLLHPYNEQFF.

This chain links TRBV2 with TRBJ2-1; D is ambiguous. This CDR3 contains 13 residues. V dropped 4 bases and J dropped 4 bases, with 8 bases sitting between them. The germline CDR1 and CDR2 sequences are SNHLY and FYNNEI. The CDR3 spells CASSGDGYNEQFF. The CDR3 DNA reads as TGTGCCAGCAGTGGAGACGGGTACAATGAGCAGTTCTTC.